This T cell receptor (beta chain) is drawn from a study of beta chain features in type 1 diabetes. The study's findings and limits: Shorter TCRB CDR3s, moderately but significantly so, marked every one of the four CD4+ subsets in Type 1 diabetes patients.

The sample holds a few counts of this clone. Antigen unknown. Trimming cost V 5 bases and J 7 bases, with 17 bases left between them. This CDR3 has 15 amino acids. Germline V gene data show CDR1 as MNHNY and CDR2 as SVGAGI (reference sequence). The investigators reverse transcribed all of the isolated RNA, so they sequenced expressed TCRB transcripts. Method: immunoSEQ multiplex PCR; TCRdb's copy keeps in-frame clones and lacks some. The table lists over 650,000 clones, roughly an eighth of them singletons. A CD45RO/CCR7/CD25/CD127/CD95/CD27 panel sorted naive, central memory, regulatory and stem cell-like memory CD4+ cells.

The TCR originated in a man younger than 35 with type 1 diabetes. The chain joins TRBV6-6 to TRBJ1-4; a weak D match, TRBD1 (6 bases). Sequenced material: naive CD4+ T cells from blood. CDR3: CASSPSQGGSEKLFF. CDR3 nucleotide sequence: TGTGCCAGCAGTCCCTCACAGGGAGGCAGTGAAAAACTGTTTTTT.